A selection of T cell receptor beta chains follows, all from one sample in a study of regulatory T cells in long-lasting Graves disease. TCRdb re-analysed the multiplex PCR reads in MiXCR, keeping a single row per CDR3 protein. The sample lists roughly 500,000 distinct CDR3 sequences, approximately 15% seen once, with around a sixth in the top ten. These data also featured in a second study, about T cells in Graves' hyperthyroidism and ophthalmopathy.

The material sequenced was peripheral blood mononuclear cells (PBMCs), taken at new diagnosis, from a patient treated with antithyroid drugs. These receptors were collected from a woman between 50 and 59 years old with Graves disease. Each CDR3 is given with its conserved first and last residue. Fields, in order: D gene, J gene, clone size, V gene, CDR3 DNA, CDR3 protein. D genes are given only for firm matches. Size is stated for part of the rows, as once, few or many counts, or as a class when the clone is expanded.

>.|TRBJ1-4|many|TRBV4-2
TGCGCCAGCAGCCAAGGCGTAGGTCCAACTAATGAAAAACTGTTTTTT
CASSQGVGPTNEKLFF
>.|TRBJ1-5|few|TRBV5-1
TGCGCCAGCAGCGGGCCCGCCAATCAGCCCCAGCATTTT
CASSGPANQPQHF
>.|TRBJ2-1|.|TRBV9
TGTGCCAGCAGCGTAGGCATCGTTGGCTACAATGAGCAGTTCTTC
CASSVGIVGYNEQFF
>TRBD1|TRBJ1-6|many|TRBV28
TGTGCCAGCAGTGAAACCGGGACAGGGTTTAGCTCCTATAATTCACCCCTCCACTTT
CASSETGTGFSSYNSPLHF
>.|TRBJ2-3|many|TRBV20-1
TGCAGTGCTAGAGTGGTTGGCCGAGCTAGCACAGATACGCAGTATTTT
CSARVVGRASTDTQYF
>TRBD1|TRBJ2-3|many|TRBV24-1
TGTGCCACCAGTGAAGGACAGGGGCCTAGCACAGATACGCAGTATTTT
CATSEGQGPSTDTQYF
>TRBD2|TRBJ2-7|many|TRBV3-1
TGTGCCAGCAGCCTAGCGGGAGACGATCAGCAGTACTTC
CASSLAGDDQQYF
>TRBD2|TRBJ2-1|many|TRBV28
TGTGCCAGCAGTTTGCCGGCTAGCGGGGGCGGTGAGCAGTTCTTC
CASSLPASGGGEQFF
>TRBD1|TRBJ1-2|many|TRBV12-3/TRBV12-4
TGTGCCAGCAGCCGCACCGGGACAGGGAGGTTTGACTACACCTTC
CASSRTGTGRFDYTF
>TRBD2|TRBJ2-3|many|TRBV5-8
TGCGCCAGCAGCCAAGATCCTAGCGGAGATACGCAGTATTTT
CASSQDPSGDTQYF
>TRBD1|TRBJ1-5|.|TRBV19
TGTGCCAGTAGTATTCTCGGGACAGGGGTTGATTATAGCAATCAGCCCCAGCATTTT
CASSILGTGVDYSNQPQHF
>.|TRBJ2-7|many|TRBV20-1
TGCAGTGCTAGATTAGTTCAGGGGGGTTACGAGCAGTACTTC
CSARLVQGGYEQYF
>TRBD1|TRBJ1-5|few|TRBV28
TGTGCCAGCAGTTCTATTGTGGCTCGGGACAGTAATCAGCCCCAGCATTTT
CASSSIVARDSNQPQHF
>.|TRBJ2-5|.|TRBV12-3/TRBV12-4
TGTGCCAGCAGAGAATCTGGGGGAGAGACCCAGTACTTC
CASRESGGETQYF
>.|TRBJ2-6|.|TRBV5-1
TGCGCCAGCAGCGCCGACAGCTCTGGGGCCAACGTCCTGACTTTC
CASSADSSGANVLTF
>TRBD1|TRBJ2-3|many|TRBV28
TGTGCCAGTACACAGGGGGCCCTAGATACGCAGTATTTT
CASTQGALDTQYF
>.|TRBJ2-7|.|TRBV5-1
TGCGCCAGCAGCTTGGAGGGAGACTACGAGCAGTACTTC
CASSLEGDYEQYF
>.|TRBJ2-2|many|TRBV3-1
TGTGCCAGCAGAACCACAGAAAACACCGGGGAGCTGTTTTTT
CASRTTENTGELFF
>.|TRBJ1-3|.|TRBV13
TGTGCCAGCAGCTCAAAACCGGGGGACACCATATATTTT
CASSSKPGDTIYF
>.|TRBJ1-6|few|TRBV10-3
TGTGCCATCAGCGGGGATCAGGGTTCACCCCTCCACTTT
CAISGDQGSPLHF
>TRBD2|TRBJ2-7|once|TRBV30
TGTGCCTGGAGTGTACAGCGGACTAGCGGGAGAGTGGCCGAGCAGTACTTC
CAWSVQRTSGRVAEQYF
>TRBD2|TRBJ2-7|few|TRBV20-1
TGCAGCCTAAGCGGGAACTCCTACGAGCAGTACTTC
CSLSGNSYEQYF
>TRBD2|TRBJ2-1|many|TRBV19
TGTGCCAGTAGTATGGGACTAGCGGAGAAATACAATGAGCAGTTCTTC
CASSMGLAEKYNEQFF
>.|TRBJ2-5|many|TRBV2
TGTGCCAGCCCCAGTTTACAAGAGACCCAGTACTTC
CASPSLQETQYF
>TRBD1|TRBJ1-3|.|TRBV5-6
TGTGCCAGCAGCTTGTTGGGACAGGGCTCGTCTGGAAACACCATATATTTT
CASSLLGQGSSGNTIYF